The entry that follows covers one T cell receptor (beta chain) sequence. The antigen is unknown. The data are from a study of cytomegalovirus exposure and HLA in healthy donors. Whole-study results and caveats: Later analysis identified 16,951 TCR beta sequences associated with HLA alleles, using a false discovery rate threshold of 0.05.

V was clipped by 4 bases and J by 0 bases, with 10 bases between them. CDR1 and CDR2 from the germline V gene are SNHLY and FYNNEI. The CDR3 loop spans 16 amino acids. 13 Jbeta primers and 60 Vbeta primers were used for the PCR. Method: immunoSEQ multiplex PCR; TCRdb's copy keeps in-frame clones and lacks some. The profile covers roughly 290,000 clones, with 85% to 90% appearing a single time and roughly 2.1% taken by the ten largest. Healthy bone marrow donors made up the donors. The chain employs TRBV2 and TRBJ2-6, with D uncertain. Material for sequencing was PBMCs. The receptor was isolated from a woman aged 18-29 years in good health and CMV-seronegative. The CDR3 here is CASSVQIGSGANVLTF. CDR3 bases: TGTGCCAGCAGTGTACAGATCGGCTCTGGGGCCAACGTCCTGACTTTC.